A selection of T cell receptor beta chains follows, all from one sample in a study of T cell changes during pregnancy in multiple sclerosis. This table comes from immunoSEQ multiplex PCR, and its TCRdb copy is limited to in-frame clones, with some not included. Of tens of thousands of clones in the sample, around 90% are singletons; the top ten hold 0.5% to 0.6%. The material sequenced was CD4+ T cells from peripheral blood mononuclear cells, taken in the first trimester of pregnancy. The receptors were sampled from a female donor with multiple sclerosis, enrolled in a pregnancy study. The CDR3 runs from the conserved cysteine through the conserved F or W. The D gene is left open where the match is weak. Clone size is shown for a subset of rows, as once, few, many or a class of expanded clone.

len: 14; v_gene: TRBV19; d_gene: .; abundance: .; j_gene: TRBJ1-2; CDR3nt: TGTGCCAGTAGTGCCTCGGGGGGTTTGCGTGGCTACACCTTC; CDR3aa: CASSASGGLRGYTF
len: 15; v_gene: TRBV19; d_gene: TRBD1; abundance: .; j_gene: TRBJ1-4; CDR3nt: TGTGCCAGTGGGGACAGGGGCCCCTCTTGGGAAAAACTGTTTTTT; CDR3aa: CASGDRGPSWEKLFF
len: 16; v_gene: TRBV5-6; d_gene: TRBD1; abundance: .; j_gene: TRBJ2-5; CDR3nt: TGTGCCAGCAGCTTGTGGTTCTACAGGGGACAAGAGACCCAGTACTTC; CDR3aa: CASSLWFYRGQETQYF
len: 15; v_gene: TRBV28; d_gene: .; abundance: .; j_gene: TRBJ2-2; CDR3nt: TGTGCCATCCCTGCAGGCAGGGAGGACACCGGGGAGCTGTTTTTT; CDR3aa: CAIPAGREDTGELFF
len: 14; v_gene: TRBV6-1; d_gene: .; abundance: .; j_gene: TRBJ1-3; CDR3nt: TGTGCCAGCACCGAACCGGGTTCTGGAAACACCATATATTTT; CDR3aa: CASTEPGSGNTIYF
len: 15; v_gene: TRBV6-5; d_gene: TRBD1; abundance: once; j_gene: TRBJ1-3; CDR3nt: TGTGCCAGCGGTTCCAGGGGGGAGGCTGGAAACACCATATATTTT; CDR3aa: CASGSRGEAGNTIYF
len: 12; v_gene: TRBV28; d_gene: .; abundance: few; j_gene: TRBJ1-2; CDR3nt: TGTGCCAGCAGACCGACAGGCTATGGCTACACCTTC; CDR3aa: CASRPTGYGYTF
len: 19; v_gene: TRBV9; d_gene: TRBD2; abundance: few; j_gene: TRBJ2-1; CDR3nt: TGTGCCAGCAGCGTAGACCCCGCCCCGGCTAGCGGGATAGGTAATGAGCAGTTCTTC; CDR3aa: CASSVDPAPASGIGNEQFF
len: 13; v_gene: TRBV11-2; d_gene: TRBD1; abundance: .; j_gene: TRBJ1-3; CDR3nt: TGTGCCAGCAGGGGGACAGTCGGAAACACCATATATTTT; CDR3aa: CASRGTVGNTIYF
len: 14; v_gene: TRBV7-3; d_gene: .; abundance: once; j_gene: TRBJ1-1; CDR3nt: TGTGCCAGCAGCTTAAAAGACTTTAACACTGAAGCTTTCTTT; CDR3aa: CASSLKDFNTEAFF
len: 15; v_gene: TRBV19; d_gene: .; abundance: .; j_gene: TRBJ2-1; CDR3nt: TGTGCCAGTAGTGAGATTGGGAGTTATAGGGATGAGCAGTTCTTC; CDR3aa: CASSEIGSYRDEQFF
len: 16; v_gene: TRBV6-6; d_gene: TRBD1; abundance: .; j_gene: TRBJ1-3; CDR3nt: TGTGCCAGCAGTTTCCGGACAGGCAAGGCTGGAAACACCATATATTTT; CDR3aa: CASSFRTGKAGNTIYF
len: 14; v_gene: TRBV19; d_gene: .; abundance: .; j_gene: TRBJ1-2; CDR3nt: TGTGCCACCCGGACCGTCCAACATGACTATGGCTACACCTTT; CDR3aa: CATRTVQHDYGYTF
len: 18; v_gene: TRBV4-3; d_gene: .; abundance: .; j_gene: TRBJ2-6; CDR3nt: TGCGCCAGCAGCCAAGATAAAGTGAGACTAGCTGGGGCCAACGTCCTGACTTTC; CDR3aa: CASSQDKVRLAGANVLTF
len: 14; v_gene: TRBV19; d_gene: .; abundance: .; j_gene: TRBJ2-2; CDR3nt: TGTGCCAGTACCCAAGGCCCGGGGACCGGGGAGCTGTTTTTT; CDR3aa: CASTQGPGTGELFF
len: 13; v_gene: TRBV30; d_gene: TRBD1; abundance: once; j_gene: TRBJ2-2; CDR3nt: TGTGCCTTTTCGACAGGGGGCACCGGGGAGCTGTTTTTT; CDR3aa: CAFSTGGTGELFF
len: 14; v_gene: TRBV30; d_gene: .; abundance: once; j_gene: TRBJ1-6; CDR3nt: TGTGCCTGGAGTGTCTCACGGGAAAATTCACCCCTCCACTTT; CDR3aa: CAWSVSRENSPLHF
len: 18; v_gene: TRBV5-1; d_gene: .; abundance: .; j_gene: TRBJ1-6; CDR3nt: TGCGCCAGCAGCTCATCGACACAGGGCGCGGCCCAGAATTCACCCCTCCACTTT; CDR3aa: CASSSSTQGAAQNSPLHF
len: 16; v_gene: TRBV19; d_gene: TRBD1; abundance: .; j_gene: TRBJ1-4; CDR3nt: TGTGCCAGTAGACCCGACAGGGTCTATACTAATGAAAAACTGTTTTTT; CDR3aa: CASRPDRVYTNEKLFF
len: 13; v_gene: TRBV7-3; d_gene: .; abundance: .; j_gene: TRBJ2-1; CDR3nt: TGTGCCAGCAGCGGACCAGGGAAAAATGAGCAGTTCTTC; CDR3aa: CASSGPGKNEQFF
len: 15; v_gene: TRBV19; d_gene: .; abundance: .; j_gene: TRBJ2-3; CDR3nt: TGTGCCAGTAGTCCAGGGGCCCCAGTCACAGATACGCAGTATTTT; CDR3aa: CASSPGAPVTDTQYF
len: 16; v_gene: TRBV27; d_gene: .; abundance: .; j_gene: TRBJ2-2; CDR3nt: TGTGCCAGCAGTTTATTGGTTGGTTGGGAGTCCGGGGAGCTGTTTTTT; CDR3aa: CASSLLVGWESGELFF
len: 13; v_gene: TRBV7-2; d_gene: .; abundance: .; j_gene: TRBJ2-7; CDR3nt: TGTGCCAGCAGCTGGACAGTCTCCTACGAGCAGTACTTC; CDR3aa: CASSWTVSYEQYF
len: 15; v_gene: TRBV9; d_gene: .; abundance: .; j_gene: TRBJ2-2; CDR3nt: TGTGCCAGCAGCTTGGGCGGGCGATACACCGGGGAGCTGTTTTTT; CDR3aa: CASSLGGRYTGELFF
len: 19; v_gene: TRBV7-5; d_gene: .; abundance: .; j_gene: TRBJ1-3; CDR3nt: TGTGCCAGAAGCCCGTTGACCCCAGGGGTGATTACATCTGGAAACACCATATATTTT; CDR3aa: CARSPLTPGVITSGNTIYF
len: 14; v_gene: TRBV7-8; d_gene: .; abundance: .; j_gene: TRBJ1-2; CDR3nt: TGTGCCAGCAGCTCTCCCAGGGAGGGACATGGCTACACCTTC; CDR3aa: CASSSPREGHGYTF
len: 17; v_gene: TRBV19; d_gene: TRBD1; abundance: .; j_gene: TRBJ1-4; CDR3nt: TGTGCCAGTAGTCTCTCCTACGTCGGACAGGGAGATGAAAAACTGTTTTTT; CDR3aa: CASSLSYVGQGDEKLFF
len: 13; v_gene: TRBV5-1; d_gene: .; abundance: .; j_gene: TRBJ2-3; CDR3nt: TGCGCCAGCAGCTTGGATGGGACAAATACGCAGTATTTT; CDR3aa: CASSLDGTNTQYF
len: 14; v_gene: TRBV5-1; d_gene: TRBD1; abundance: .; j_gene: TRBJ2-3; CDR3nt: TGCGCCCAGCAGAGGGACAGTGGCACAGATACGCAGTATTTT; CDR3aa: CAQQRDSGTDTQYF
len: 16; v_gene: TRBV7-3; d_gene: TRBD2; abundance: .; j_gene: TRBJ2-1; CDR3nt: TGTGCCAGCAGCTCAGGACTAGGTTCGGTCTGGGATGAGCAGTTCTTC; CDR3aa: CASSSGLGSVWDEQFF
len: 16; v_gene: TRBV4-1; d_gene: TRBD1; abundance: once; j_gene: TRBJ1-2; CDR3nt: TGCGCCAGCAGCCAAGAAAACTTTAGGGACAGGGGTGGCTACACCTTC; CDR3aa: CASSQENFRDRGGYTF
len: 15; v_gene: TRBV28; d_gene: TRBD1; abundance: .; j_gene: TRBJ1-6; CDR3nt: TGTGCCAACTCTACAGGGGAAGTTAGGAATTCACCCCTCCACTTT; CDR3aa: CANSTGEVRNSPLHF
len: 15; v_gene: TRBV9; d_gene: .; abundance: .; j_gene: TRBJ1-3; CDR3nt: TGTGCCAGCAGCGTTAGGGGCATTGAGGGAAACACCATATATTTT; CDR3aa: CASSVRGIEGNTIYF
len: 12; v_gene: TRBV2; d_gene: .; abundance: .; j_gene: TRBJ2-3; CDR3nt: TGTGCCAGCAGGGTAAGCGGAGATACGCAGTATTTT; CDR3aa: CASRVSGDTQYF
len: 14; v_gene: TRBV10-3; d_gene: TRBD2; abundance: .; j_gene: TRBJ2-2; CDR3nt: TGTGCCATCAAACCGGGACTAAACACCGGGGAGCTGTTTTTT; CDR3aa: CAIKPGLNTGELFF
len: 15; v_gene: TRBV11-2; d_gene: .; abundance: .; j_gene: TRBJ1-3; CDR3nt: TGTGCCAGCAGCCAAACAGTTTGGGTGGAAAACACCATATATTTT; CDR3aa: CASSQTVWVENTIYF
len: 16; v_gene: TRBV21-1; d_gene: .; abundance: .; j_gene: TRBJ2-1; CDR3nt: TGTGCCAGCACTATGGGAGATAGCGGGGAGAACAATGAGCAGTTCTTC; CDR3aa: CASTMGDSGENNEQFF
len: 11; v_gene: TRBV7-2; d_gene: .; abundance: few; j_gene: TRBJ1-1; CDR3nt: TGTGCCAGCAGTTACAGGGTTGAAGCTTTCTTT; CDR3aa: CASSYRVEAFF
len: 16; v_gene: TRBV9; d_gene: TRBD2; abundance: .; j_gene: TRBJ2-5; CDR3nt: TGTGCCAGCAGCGCCAGTGGGCTAGCGGTGGGAGAGACCCAGTACTTC; CDR3aa: CASSASGLAVGETQYF
len: 14; v_gene: TRBV6-5; d_gene: TRBD2; abundance: .; j_gene: TRBJ2-7; CDR3nt: TGTGCCAGCAGTCGTAGCGGGAGTAGCTACGAGCAGTACTTC; CDR3aa: CASSRSGSSYEQYF
len: 16; v_gene: TRBV5-6; d_gene: .; abundance: .; j_gene: TRBJ2-3; CDR3nt: TGTGCCAGCAGCGCTGAGGGACTGAGCAGCACAGATACGCAGTATTTT; CDR3aa: CASSAEGLSSTDTQYF
len: 14; v_gene: TRBV6-6; d_gene: .; abundance: .; j_gene: TRBJ2-7; CDR3nt: TGTGCCAGCAGTAAGACTTGGCCCTCCTACGAGCAGTACTTC; CDR3aa: CASSKTWPSYEQYF
len: 15; v_gene: TRBV28; d_gene: TRBD2; abundance: .; j_gene: TRBJ2-2; CDR3nt: TGTGCCAGCAGTTTCCAATCAGGGAGGGCCGGGGAGCTGTTTTTT; CDR3aa: CASSFQSGRAGELFF
len: 13; v_gene: TRBV6-1; d_gene: TRBD1; abundance: .; j_gene: TRBJ2-7; CDR3nt: TGTGCCAGCACGGGGACAGGGGTCGACGAGCAGTACTTC; CDR3aa: CASTGTGVDEQYF
len: 13; v_gene: TRBV2; d_gene: TRBD1; abundance: once; j_gene: TRBJ1-5; CDR3nt: TGTGCCAGCAGTAGGGACAGTAATCAGCCCCAGCATTTT; CDR3aa: CASSRDSNQPQHF
len: 16; v_gene: TRBV6-5; d_gene: TRBD1; abundance: .; j_gene: TRBJ1-3; CDR3nt: TGTGCCAGCAGTTACTCGGGACAGACTTCTGGAAACACCATATATTTT; CDR3aa: CASSYSGQTSGNTIYF
len: 14; v_gene: TRBV28; d_gene: TRBD1; abundance: .; j_gene: TRBJ2-5; CDR3nt: TGTGCCAGCAGTTCTACAGGGGGCCACGAGACCCAGTACTTC; CDR3aa: CASSSTGGHETQYF
len: 16; v_gene: TRBV15; d_gene: TRBD1; abundance: .; j_gene: TRBJ1-5; CDR3nt: TGTGCCACCAGCAGTGGGGGACAGGGGAAAAATCAGCCCCAGCATTTT; CDR3aa: CATSSGGQGKNQPQHF
len: 18; v_gene: TRBV7-9; d_gene: .; abundance: .; j_gene: TRBJ1-5; CDR3nt: TGTGCCAGCAGCTTAGGCGGACAGCGAGGCTATAGCAATCAGCCCCAGCATTTT; CDR3aa: CASSLGGQRGYSNQPQHF
len: 16; v_gene: TRBV19; d_gene: TRBD1; abundance: .; j_gene: TRBJ1-5; CDR3nt: TGTGCCAGTAGTATAGGTGGGGGACAGGGAAGTCAGCCCCAGCATTTT; CDR3aa: CASSIGGGQGSQPQHF
len: 13; v_gene: TRBV10-3; d_gene: .; abundance: .; j_gene: TRBJ1-4; CDR3nt: TGTGCCATCAGTGGTTCAGGGAATGAAAAACTGTTTTTT; CDR3aa: CAISGSGNEKLFF
len: 17; v_gene: TRBV29-1; d_gene: TRBD2; abundance: once; j_gene: TRBJ2-7; CDR3nt: TGCAGCGTTGGAGACGCGCTGGGACTAGAGGGGAGTTACGAGCAGTACTTC; CDR3aa: CSVGDALGLEGSYEQYF
len: 13; v_gene: TRBV29-1; d_gene: TRBD1; abundance: .; j_gene: TRBJ2-7; CDR3nt: TGCAGCGCCCGCGCCGGGACAGGGTTACTGCAGTACTTC; CDR3aa: CSARAGTGLLQYF
len: 15; v_gene: TRBV5-4; d_gene: TRBD2; abundance: once; j_gene: TRBJ2-1; CDR3nt: TGTGCCAGCAGAAGTACGGGGGGGCGCTACAATGAGCAGTTCTTC; CDR3aa: CASRSTGGRYNEQFF
len: 16; v_gene: TRBV5-4; d_gene: TRBD2; abundance: .; j_gene: TRBJ2-2; CDR3nt: TGTGCCAGCAGCTCGGGACTAGCGGTGAACACCGGGGAGCTGTTTTTT; CDR3aa: CASSSGLAVNTGELFF